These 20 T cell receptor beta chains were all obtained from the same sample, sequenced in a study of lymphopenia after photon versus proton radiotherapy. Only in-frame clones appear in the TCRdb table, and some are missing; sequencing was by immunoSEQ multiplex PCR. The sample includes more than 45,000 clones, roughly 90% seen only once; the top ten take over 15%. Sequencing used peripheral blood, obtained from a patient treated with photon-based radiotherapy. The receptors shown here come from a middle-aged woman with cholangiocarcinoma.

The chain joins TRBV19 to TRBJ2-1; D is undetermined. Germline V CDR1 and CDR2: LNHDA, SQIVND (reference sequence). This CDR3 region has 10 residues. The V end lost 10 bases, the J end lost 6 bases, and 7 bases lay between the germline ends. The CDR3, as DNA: TGTGCCACCCGGAGCAATGAGCAGTTCTTC. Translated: CATRSNEQFF.

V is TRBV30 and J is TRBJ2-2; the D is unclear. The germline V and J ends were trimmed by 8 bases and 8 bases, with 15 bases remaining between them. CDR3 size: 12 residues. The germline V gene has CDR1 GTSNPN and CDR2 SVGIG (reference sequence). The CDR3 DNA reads TGTGCCCTCCAGCTTCATAAGGGGGAGCTGTTTTTT. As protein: CALQLHKGELFF.

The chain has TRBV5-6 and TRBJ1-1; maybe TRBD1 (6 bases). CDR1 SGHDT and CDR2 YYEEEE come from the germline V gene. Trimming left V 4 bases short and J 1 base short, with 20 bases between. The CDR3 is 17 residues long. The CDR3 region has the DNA TGTGCCAGCAGCCCCGCCGGGGGCCCGGCGCCGAACACTGAAGCTTTCTTT. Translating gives CASSPAGGPAPNTEAFF.

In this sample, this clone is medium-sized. As DNA, the CDR3 is TGTGCCAGCCGGGACACCATCACAGATACGCAGTATTTT. Translation gives CASRDTITDTQYF. The chain has TRBV7-3 and TRBJ2-3; D perhaps matches TRBD1 (6 bases). The germline V gene has CDR1 SGHTA and CDR2 FQGTGA. The CDR3 totals 13 residues. V shed 8 bases and J shed 2 bases, with 11 bases lying between them.

The CDR3 reads CASRDGNTGELFF. The CDR3 nucleotides read TGTGCCAGCCGGGACGGTAACACCGGGGAGCTGTTTTTT. The rearrangement uses TRBV27 and TRBJ2-2; either TRBD1 or TRBD2 may supply D (5 bases each). The germline gives CDR1 MNHEY, CDR2 SMNVEV (reference sequence). The CDR3 length is 13 residues. V dropped 8 bases and J dropped 2 bases, with 9 bases sitting between them.

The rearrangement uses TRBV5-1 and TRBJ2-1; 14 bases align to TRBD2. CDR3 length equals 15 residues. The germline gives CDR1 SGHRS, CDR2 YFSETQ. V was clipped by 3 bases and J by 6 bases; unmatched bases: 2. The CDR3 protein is CASSSGLAGVNEQFF. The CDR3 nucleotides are TGCGCCAGCAGCTCGGGACTAGCGGGGGTCAATGAGCAGTTCTTC. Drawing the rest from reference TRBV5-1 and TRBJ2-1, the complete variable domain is KAGVTQTPRYLIKTRGQQVTLSCSPISGHRSVSWYQQTPGQGLQFLFEYFSETQRNKGNFPGRFSGRQFSNSRSEMNVSTLELGDSALYLCASSSGLAGVNEQFFGPGTRLTVL.

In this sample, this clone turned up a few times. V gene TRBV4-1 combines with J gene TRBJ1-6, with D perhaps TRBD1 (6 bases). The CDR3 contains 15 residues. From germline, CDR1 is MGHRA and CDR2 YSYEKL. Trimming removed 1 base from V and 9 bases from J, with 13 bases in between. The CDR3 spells CASSQVLQGGSPLHF. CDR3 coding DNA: TGCGCCAGCAGCCAAGTACTACAGGGTGGTTCACCCCTCCACTTT.

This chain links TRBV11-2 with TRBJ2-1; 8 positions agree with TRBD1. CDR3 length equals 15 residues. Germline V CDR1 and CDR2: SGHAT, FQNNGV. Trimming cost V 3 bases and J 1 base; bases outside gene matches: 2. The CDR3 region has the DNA TGTGCCAGCAGCTTCACAGGGGGTTCCTACAATGAGCAGTTCTTC. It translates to CASSFTGGSYNEQFF.

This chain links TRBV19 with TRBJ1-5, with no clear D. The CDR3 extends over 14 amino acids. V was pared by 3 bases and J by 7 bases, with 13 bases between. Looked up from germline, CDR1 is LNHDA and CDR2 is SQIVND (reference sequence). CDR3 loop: CASSIQTTGQPQHF. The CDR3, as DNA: TGTGCCAGTAGTATCCAAACAACCGGACAGCCCCAGCATTTT.

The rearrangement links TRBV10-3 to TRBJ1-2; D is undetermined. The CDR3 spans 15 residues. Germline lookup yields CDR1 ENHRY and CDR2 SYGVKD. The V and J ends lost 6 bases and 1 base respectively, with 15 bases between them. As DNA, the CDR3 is TGTGCCATCAGAGAGGGATTTACTCTTAACTATGGCTACACCTTC. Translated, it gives CAIREGFTLNYGYTF.

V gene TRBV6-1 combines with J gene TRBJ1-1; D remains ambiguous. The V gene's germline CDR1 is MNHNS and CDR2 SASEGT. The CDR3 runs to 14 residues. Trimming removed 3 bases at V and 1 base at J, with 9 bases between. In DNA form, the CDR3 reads TGTGCCAGCAGTGACCGACCAGAGAACACTGAAGCTTTCTTT. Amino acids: CASSDRPENTEAFF.

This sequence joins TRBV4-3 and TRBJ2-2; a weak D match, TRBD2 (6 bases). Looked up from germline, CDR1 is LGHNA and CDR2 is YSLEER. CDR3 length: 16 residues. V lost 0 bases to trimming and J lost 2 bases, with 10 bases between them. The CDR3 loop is CASSQDGDFNTGELFF. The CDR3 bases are TGCGCCAGCAGCCAAGACGGGGACTTTAACACCGGGGAGCTGTTTTTT.

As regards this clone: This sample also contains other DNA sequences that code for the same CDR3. The CDR3: CSAPDYNEQFF. The CDR3 DNA reads TGCAGTGCTCCAGATTACAATGAGCAGTTCTTC. The chain carries TRBV20-1 and TRBJ2-1; D is unresolved. From germline, CDR1 is DFQATT and CDR2 SNEGSKA (reference sequence). CDR3 length equals 11 residues. Deletions cut 5 bases from V and 4 bases from J, with 6 bases between.

The CDR3 DNA reads as TGTGCCAGCAGTTACTCTCGGGCGGCGAACACTGAAGCTTTCTTT. Translated, it gives CASSYSRAANTEAFF. The V call is TRBV6-5, the J call TRBJ1-1; D gene ambiguous. Germline V gene sequence: CDR1 MNHEY, CDR2 SVGAGI. The CDR3 runs 15 residues. The germline V and J ends were trimmed by 0 bases and 1 base, with 9 bases remaining between them.

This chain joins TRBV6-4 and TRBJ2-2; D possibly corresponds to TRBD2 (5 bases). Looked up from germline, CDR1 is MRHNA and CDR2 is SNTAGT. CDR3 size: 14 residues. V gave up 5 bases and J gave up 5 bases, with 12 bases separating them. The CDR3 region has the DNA TGTGCCAGCAGTCCCCAGCCGGGGACCGGGGAGCTGTTTTTT. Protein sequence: CASSPQPGTGELFF.

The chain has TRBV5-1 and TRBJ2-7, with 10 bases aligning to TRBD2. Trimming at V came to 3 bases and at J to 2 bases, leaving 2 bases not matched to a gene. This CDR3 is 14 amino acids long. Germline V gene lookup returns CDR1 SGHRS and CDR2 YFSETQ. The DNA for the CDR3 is TGCGCCAGCAGCTCTACTAGCGGGGCCTACGAGCAGTACTTC. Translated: CASSSTSGAYEQYF.

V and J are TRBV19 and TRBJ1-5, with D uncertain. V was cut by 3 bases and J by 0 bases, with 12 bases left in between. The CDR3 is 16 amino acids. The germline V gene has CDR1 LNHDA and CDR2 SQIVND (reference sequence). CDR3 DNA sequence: TGTGCCAGTAGTATCGACGGATCCTATAGCAATCAGCCCCAGCATTTT. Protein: CASSIDGSYSNQPQHF.

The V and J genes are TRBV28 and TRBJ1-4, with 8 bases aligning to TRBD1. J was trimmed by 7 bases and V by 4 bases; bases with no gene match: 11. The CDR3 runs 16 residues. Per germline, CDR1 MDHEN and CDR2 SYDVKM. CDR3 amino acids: CASSSPDRGRGEKLFF. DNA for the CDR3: TGTGCCAGCAGTTCCCCTGACAGGGGCCGCGGTGAAAAACTGTTTTTT.

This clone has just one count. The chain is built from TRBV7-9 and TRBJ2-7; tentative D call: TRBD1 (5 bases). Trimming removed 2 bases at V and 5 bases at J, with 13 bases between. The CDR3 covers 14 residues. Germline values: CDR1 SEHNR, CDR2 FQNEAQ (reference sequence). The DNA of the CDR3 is TGTGCCAGCAGCTTACAGGGTCCATTCGACGAGCAGTACTTC. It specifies CASSLQGPFDEQYF. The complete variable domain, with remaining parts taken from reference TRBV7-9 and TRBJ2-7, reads DTGVSQNPRHKITKRGQNVTFRCDPISEHNRLYWYRQTLGQGPEFLTYFQNEAQLEKSRLLSDRFSAERPKGSFSTLEIQRTEQGDSAMYLCASSLQGPFDEQYFGPGTRLTVT.

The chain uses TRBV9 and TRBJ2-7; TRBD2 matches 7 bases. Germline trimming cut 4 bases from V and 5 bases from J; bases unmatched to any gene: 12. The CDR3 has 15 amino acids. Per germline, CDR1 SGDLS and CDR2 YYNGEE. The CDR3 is CASSPPSRGEDEQYF. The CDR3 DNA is TGTGCCAGCAGCCCCCCGAGCCGGGGGGAGGACGAGCAGTACTTC. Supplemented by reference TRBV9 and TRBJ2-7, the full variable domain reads DSGVTQTPKHLITATGQRVTLRCSPRSGDLSVYWYQQSLDQGLQFLIQYYNGEERAKGNILERFSAQQFPDLHSELNLSSLELGDSALYFCASSPPSRGEDEQYFGPGTRLTVT.